This entry lists 14 T cell receptor beta chains sequenced from one sample in a study of neurological immune-mediated disorders. TCRdb reprocessed the 5' RACE reads with MiXCR, giving one entry per CDR3 protein. The profile shows roughly 80,000 distinct CDR3 sequences, 17% of them singletons. The sequencing sample was made of PBMCs. The receptors were gathered from a woman aged 40 to 50 in good health.

This clonotype occurred many times. This chain joins TRBV5-6 and TRBJ2-4; D perhaps matches TRBD2 (5 bases). The CDR3 sequence is 14 residues long. The germline V gene encodes CDR1 SGHDT and CDR2 YYEEEE. Trimming removed 4 bases at V and 4 bases at J, with 12 bases between. The CDR3 DNA sequence: TGTGCCAGCAGCGTGGGGAGAAGTAAAAACATTCAGTACTTC. Its translation is CASSVGRSKNIQYF.

In its sample, this clonotype was seen many times. The rearrangement joins TRBV2 to TRBJ2-3; 7 bases line up with TRBD2. Germline CDR1 and CDR2: SNHLY and FYNNEI. V lost 11 bases and J lost 7; bases outside the gene matches: 12. This CDR3 comprises 13 residues. The CDR3, as DNA: TGTGCCGCCCGGGGACTACAACTTAATACGCAGTATTTT. Its protein product is CAARGLQLNTQYF.

Comments on this clonotype: This may be a read error: a much more frequent sequence differs by one nucleotide. The gene calls are TRBV20-1 and TRBJ2-1; the match to TRBD1 covers 8 bases. CDR1 and CDR2 (germline): DFQATT, SNEGSKA (reference sequence). The CDR3 has 14 residues. The V gene end was trimmed by 5 bases and the J gene end by 7 bases; junction bases not matched to a gene: 10. CDR3 sequence (DNA): TGCAGTGCTGGGGGGTGGACAGGGATAAATGAGCAGTTCTTC. Translation: CSAGGWTGINEQFF.

This clonotype was recorded many times. In nucleotides, the CDR3 is TGTGCCAGCAGCGGACAGGGCTATGGCTACACCTTC. Its translation: CASSGQGYGYTF. This chain links TRBV12-3 or TRBV12-4 with TRBJ1-2, with 8 bases matching TRBD1. After removal of 6 bases from V and 4 bases from J, the junction contained 1 base not matched to a gene. The CDR3 extends over 12 amino acids.

This clonotype was seen only a few times. The rearrangement links TRBV6-2 or TRBV6-3 to TRBJ2-2, with no clear D. Germline V gene lookup returns CDR1 MNHEY and CDR2 SVGEGT. Trimming removed 7 bases at V and 4 bases at J, with 4 bases between. This CDR3 region has 11 residues. This CDR3 reads CASTGTGELFF. The CDR3 DNA reads TGTGCCAGCACAGGCACCGGGGAGCTGTTTTTT.

The chain employs TRBV7-2 and TRBJ2-1; TRBD1 matches 8 bases. CDR3 length: 15 amino acids. The germline gives CDR1 SGHTA, CDR2 FQGNSA. V lost 2 bases, J lost 6 bases, and 6 bases stayed unmatched. The CDR3 DNA sequence: TGTGCCAGCAGCTTATGGACAGGGAAGGGCAATGAGCAGTTCTTC. This translates into CASSLWTGKGNEQFF.

This clonotype was found many times. J is TRBJ1-1 and V is TRBV6-1; D gene unclear. In germline, CDR1 is MNHNS, CDR2 SASEGT. The CDR3 has 12 residues. V was cut by 3 bases and J by 4 bases, with 6 bases left in between. CDR3 DNA: TGTGCCAGCAGTGATTCTGTCACTGAAGCTTTCTTT. Translating it yields CASSDSVTEAFF.

About this clonotype: This may come from a read error, since a much larger clone is one base off. J is TRBJ2-5 and V is TRBV28, with D perhaps matching TRBD1 (6 bases). The ends were cut back, 5 bases at V and 7 bases at J, with 20 bases in the middle. The CDR3 covers 15 residues. Germline V CDR1 and CDR2: MDHEN, SYDVKM. The DNA of the CDR3 is TGTGCCAGCAGTCCATCCGTGGGGGCCGAGGGGACCCAGTACTTC. Its protein is CASSPSVGAEGTQYF.

This clonotype was seen repeatedly, ten times or more. This chain joins TRBV5-1 and TRBJ2-1; a possible D gene is TRBD2 (5 bases). There are 16 residues in the CDR3. The germline V gene has CDR1 SGHRS and CDR2 YFSETQ. V gave up 0 bases and J gave up 5 bases, with 15 bases separating them. CDR3 in amino acids: CASSLVEGFGDNEQFF. The CDR3 coding sequence is TGCGCCAGCAGCTTGGTTGAGGGATTTGGGGACAATGAGCAGTTCTTC.

This clonotype was counted at least ten times. This sequence joins TRBV6-2 or TRBV6-3 and TRBJ2-7; 7 bases are shared with TRBD1. Unmatched junction bases numbered 10, after V lost 6 bases and J lost 2 bases. Germline CDR1 is MNHEY and CDR2 is SVGEGT. The length of the CDR3 is 15 residues. CDR3 loop: CASRRDRDSTYEQYF. In nucleotides, the CDR3 is TGTGCCAGCAGGAGAGACCGGGACAGTACCTACGAGCAGTACTTC.

This clonotype was counted ten times or more. The chain uses TRBV28 and TRBJ1-4, with TRBD1 as a possible D gene (6 bases). The CDR3 has 14 residues. The V gene lost 5 bases and the J gene lost 4 bases, with 11 bases spanning the gap. Germline CDR1 reads MDHEN; CDR2 reads SYDVKM. CDR3 sequence reads: CASSPMDSNEKLFF. The CDR3 region has the DNA TGTGCCAGCAGTCCAATGGACAGTAATGAAAAACTGTTTTTT.

This clonotype was picked up many times. This chain links TRBV20-1 with TRBJ2-3; TRBD2 aligns across 8 bases. With 3 bases clipped from V and 5 bases from J, the junction kept 4 bases outside the gene matches. The length of the CDR3 is 13 residues. CDR1 and CDR2 (germline): DFQATT, SNEGSKA (reference sequence). The CDR3 DNA sequence: TGCAGTGCTAGTGGAGCGGGGGTAGATACGCAGTATTTT. As protein: CSASGAGVDTQYF.

This clonotype was found many times. The chain combines TRBV5-1 with TRBJ2-5; a weak D match, TRBD2 (7 bases). Germline V CDR1 and CDR2: SGHRS, YFSETQ. V lost 1 base and J 5 bases, leaving 15 bases between the germline ends. The CDR3 loop spans 15 amino acids. The DNA for the CDR3 is TGCGCCAGCAGCTTGTCTGGCGGGGGCCCGGAGACCCAGTACTTC. It encodes CASSLSGGGPETQYF.

This clonotype was seen many times. V gene TRBV2 combines with J gene TRBJ1-2; the match to TRBD1 covers 7 bases. Unmatched junction bases numbered 7, after V lost 8 bases and J lost 4 bases. The CDR3 spans 13 residues. In germline, CDR1 is SNHLY, CDR2 FYNNEI. The chain's CDR3 is CASQSGTAYGYTF. In DNA form, the CDR3 reads TGTGCCAGCCAGAGCGGGACAGCCTATGGCTACACCTTC.